The rows below give T cell receptor beta chains drawn from one sample of a study of T cells in localized non-small cell lung cancer. Sequencing was performed with immunoSEQ multiplex PCR; in TCRdb, only in-frame clones are kept and a portion is missing. The sample consists of about 12,000 clones, about 84% of them appearing once. The source was peripheral blood, collected before any cancer treatment. The receptors originated from a male donor older than 55 with stage I lung adenocarcinoma. Each CDR3 is given with its conserved first and last residue. Fields, in order: D gene, clone size, V gene, J gene, CDR3 DNA, CDR3 protein. A D gene is named only where the DNA matches it firmly. The size field is filled for only some rows; it gives once, few, many or a size class.

>TRBD1|.|TRBV5-1|TRBJ1-2
TGCGCCAGCAGCTTGGACAGGGGTGGCTACACCTTC
CASSLDRGGYTF
>.|.|TRBV2|TRBJ2-5
TGTGCCATTCACAAGGGAGAGACCCAGTACTTC
CAIHKGETQYF
>TRBD1|.|TRBV6-1|TRBJ2-7
TGTGCCAGCAGTTTAGGGACAGGTGTCTACGAGCAGTACTTC
CASSLGTGVYEQYF
>.|.|TRBV7-9|TRBJ2-7
TGTGCCAGCAGTATCTTAGCGTACGAGCAGTACTTC
CASSILAYEQYF
>.|.|TRBV5-6|TRBJ2-7
TGTGCCAGCAGCTTAATCTCCCTCTACGAGCAGTACTTC
CASSLISLYEQYF
>.|.|TRBV27|TRBJ2-7
TGTGCCACCGCTGAGGGGGTCCCCTACGAGCAGTACTTC
CATAEGVPYEQYF
>.|.|TRBV6-1|TRBJ1-1
TGTGCCAGCAGTGAAGAACAGGGAAGAAACACTGAAGCTTTCTTT
CASSEEQGRNTEAFF
>.|once|TRBV19|TRBJ2-7
TGTGCCAGTAGTGAAGGGGGGTACAGCGAGCAGTACTTC
CASSEGGYSEQYF
>TRBD2|.|TRBV30|TRBJ2-2
TGTGCCTGTACTAGCGGGGGGACGAACACCGGGGAGCTGTTTTTT
CACTSGGTNTGELFF
>.|.|TRBV20-1|TRBJ1-1
TGCAGTGTCGGAGAGGCTTTCTTT
CSVGEAFF
>.|.|TRBV14|TRBJ1-1
TGTGCCAGCAGAAAAACAGGGCTCCCTGAAGCTTTCTTT
CASRKTGLPEAFF
>TRBD1|.|TRBV7-9|TRBJ2-1
TGTGCCAGCAGCCCTCGACAGGGAACCGATGAGCAGTTCTTC
CASSPRQGTDEQFF
>.|.|TRBV5-1|TRBJ2-1
TGCGCCAGCAGCCTGGGCCCTCTCCGGAATGAGCAGTTCTTC
CASSLGPLRNEQFF
>TRBD2|.|TRBV7-6|TRBJ2-5
TGTGCCAGCAGCACTGCTAGCGGAGTCCAAGAGACCCAGTACTTC
CASSTASGVQETQYF
>TRBD1|.|TRBV19|TRBJ2-1
TGTGCCAGTAGTATAGGACGGGACAGGGGTAGGAATGAGCAGTTCTTC
CASSIGRDRGRNEQFF
>TRBD1|.|TRBV29-1|TRBJ2-3
TGCAGCGCTGGGCCCGGCAGGGGGCAGGATACGCAGTATTTT
CSAGPGRGQDTQYF
>TRBD1|.|TRBV6-1|TRBJ1-2
TGTGCCAGCACCCTACAGGGGGCGGAGGGCTACACCTTC
CASTLQGAEGYTF
>TRBD1|.|TRBV7-9|TRBJ2-5
TGTGCCAGCAGCTTAGCCGGGACAGCAGAGACCCAGTACTTC
CASSLAGTAETQYF
>TRBD2|few|TRBV7-2|TRBJ2-7
TGTGCCAGCAGCACGACTAGCTCCGATTACGAGCAGTACTTC
CASSTTSSDYEQYF
>.|.|TRBV7-6|TRBJ2-5
TGTGCCAGCAGCCCCACCCCAGGGCCTGAGACCCAGTACTTC
CASSPTPGPETQYF
>.|.|TRBV7-2|TRBJ1-1
TGTGCCAGCACTCCCCGGACGGGTTTCGCTGAAGCTTTCTTT
CASTPRTGFAEAFF
>TRBD1|.|TRBV15|TRBJ2-5
TGTGCCACCAGCAGAGGACAGGGAAAAGAGACCCAGTACTTC
CATSRGQGKETQYF
>.|.|TRBV9|TRBJ2-5
TGTGCCAGCGCGGGGGCCGGAGAGACCCAGTACTTC
CASAGAGETQYF
>.|.|TRBV4-1|TRBJ1-4
TGCGCCAGCAGCCGGAAAGGGGAGGGAGGAGGAGAAAAACTGTTTTTT
CASSRKGEGGGEKLFF
>TRBD1|.|TRBV18|TRBJ2-1
TGTGCCAGCTCCGGACAGGGATTGGGCAATGAGCAGTTCTTC
CASSGQGLGNEQFF
>.|.|TRBV29-1|TRBJ1-1
TGCAGCGTTGTTCGGAACACTGAAGCTTTCTTT
CSVVRNTEAFF
>TRBD1|.|TRBV28|TRBJ1-2
TGTGCCAGCAGAGCCAGGGGGGAAATAGGCATTGGCTACACCTTC
CASRARGEIGIGYTF
>TRBD2|.|TRBV12-5|TRBJ2-3
TGTGCTAGTGGTGATCTAGCGGGGGTAGGGACAGATACGCAGTATTTT
CASGDLAGVGTDTQYF
>.|.|TRBV6-1|TRBJ2-3
TGTGCCAGCAGTCCCCCAGGCACAGATACGCAGTATTTT
CASSPPGTDTQYF
>.|.|TRBV6-1|TRBJ1-5
TGTGCCAGCAAAAGGGGTAATCAGCCCCAGCATTTT
CASKRGNQPQHF
>.|once|TRBV5-1|TRBJ2-3
TGCGCCAGCAGCACGCAGGCGGGTGATACAGATACGCAGTATTTT
CASSTQAGDTDTQYF
>TRBD2|once|TRBV2|TRBJ2-5
TGTGCCAGCAGTCTTAGCGGGGGAGCTAACACAGACCAAGAGACCCAGTACTTC
CASSLSGGANTDQETQYF
>TRBD1|.|TRBV28|TRBJ1-5
TGTGCCAGCAGTCTACCCGAAGACAGGGCGTCCAATCAGCCCCAGCATTTT
CASSLPEDRASNQPQHF
>TRBD1|.|TRBV28|TRBJ1-4
TGTGCCAGCAGTACCCCGGGACAGGGGAGTGAAAAACTGTTTTTT
CASSTPGQGSEKLFF
>.|.|TRBV5-1|TRBJ1-1
TGCGCCAGCAGCTTGGTCCTGATATACCGGGACAATCCTCCCACTGAAGCTTTCTTT
CASSLVLIYRDNPPTEAFF
>.|.|TRBV16|TRBJ1-6
TGTGCCAGCAGGCCGGGGGGTTCCTATAATTCACCCCTCCACTTT
CASRPGGSYNSPLHF
>.|.|TRBV18|TRBJ2-1
TGTGCCAGCTCACCGAGGGGCGGTGAGCAGTTCTTC
CASSPRGGEQFF
>TRBD2|.|TRBV19|TRBJ2-6
TGTGCCAGTAGTTGGACTAGCGGGGGGTTCTCCTCTGGGGCCAACGTCCTGACTTTC
CASSWTSGGFSSGANVLTF